This T cell receptor beta chain originates from a study of blood T cell repertoires in COVID-19. Background on the study: Acute and convalescent COVID-19 samples came from the United States, Italy and Spain. PBMCs, B-cell-depleted T cells, or T cells provided the cDNA or gDNA that made up the material.

Data came from immunoSEQ multiplex PCR; TCRdb stores just in-frame clones and leaves some out. This sample has 55,000 to 75,000 clones, with less than 85% found just once. V gave up 3 bases and J gave up 5 bases; unmatched junction bases: 4. This CDR3 comprises 14 residues. Germline values: CDR1 LNHDA, CDR2 SQIVND (reference sequence). The V gene is TRBV19, the J gene TRBJ1-1, with 9 nucleotides matching TRBD1. Material: peripheral blood. The receptor was isolated from an elderly man with active COVID-19. The DNA of the CDR3 is TGTGCCAGTAGTATCGGGACAGGGTGGACTGAAGCTTTCTTT. Translating it yields CASSIGTGWTEAFF. The full variable domain, with the rest looked up from reference TRBV19 and TRBJ1-1, is DGGITQSPKYLFRKEGQNVTLSCEQNLNHDAMYWYRQDPGQGLRLIYYSQIVNDFQKGDIAEGYSVSREKKESFPLTVTSAQKNPTAFYLCASSIGTGWTEAFFGQGTRLTVV.